A selection of T cell receptor beta chains follows, all from one sample in a study of T cells in Graves' hyperthyroidism and ophthalmopathy. One entry per CDR3 protein, called by TCRdb with MiXCR from the multiplex PCR reads. The repertoire includes about 320,000 distinct CDR3 sequences, about 15% of them detected once, and roughly 31% sits in the top ten. The sequencing input was blood. Receptors originate from a man aged 30 to 45 with Graves' hyperthyroidism. Each CDR3 is given with its conserved first and last residue. Each record gives: CDR3 DNA, CDR3 protein, clone size, V gene, D gene, J gene. A D gene is named only where the DNA matches it firmly. Size is omitted from some rows. Given values are once, few, many or a class for expanded clones.

TGCGCCAGCAGTGATCTAGCGGGAGTTGGCAATGAGCAGTTCTTC	CASSDLAGVGNEQFF	few	TRBV10-1	TRBD2	TRBJ2-1
TGTGCCAGCAGCTTAGTCGTGTGGGACAGGGGCTACAATGAGCAGTTCTTC	CASSLVVWDRGYNEQFF	many	TRBV7-8	TRBD1	TRBJ2-1
TGTGCTAGCAGCTTGGGACTAGCGGGAGGTACAGCAGATACGCAGTATTTT	CASSLGLAGGTADTQYF	many	TRBV7-7	TRBD2	TRBJ2-3
TGTGCCAGCAGCCAAGGAGCGGGGGCTAGCGGACGCGAGCAGTACTTC	CASSQGAGASGREQYF	many	TRBV3-1	TRBD2	TRBJ2-7
TGTGCCAGCAGTCCTGGACTAGTTATCAATGAGCAGTTCTTC	CASSPGLVINEQFF	NA	TRBV12-3/TRBV12-4	TRBD2	TRBJ2-1
TGTGCCAGCAGCTCGAGAAGTTTGAACACTGAAGCTTTCTTT	CASSSRSLNTEAFF	NA	TRBV5-6	NA	TRBJ1-1
TGCAGTGCTAGAAGTCCGGGACAGGGGGCCTACGAGCAGTACTTC	CSARSPGQGAYEQYF	many	TRBV20-1	TRBD1	TRBJ2-7
TGCAGTGCTAGAGACAGGAGGGGTCACGGGGAGCTGTTTTTT	CSARDRRGHGELFF	few	TRBV20-1	NA	TRBJ2-2
TGTGCCAGCAGTTACGGGTCAGTCTCCTACGAGCAGTACTTC	CASSYGSVSYEQYF	many	TRBV6-5	NA	TRBJ2-7
TGTGCCTGGAGTGAACCTCCAGGGCTAAACACTGAAGCTTTCTTT	CAWSEPPGLNTEAFF	many	TRBV30	NA	TRBJ1-1
TGTGCCAGTAGTATAGTGATCTGGGGGCGATCTGGTCAGCCCCAGCATTTT	CASSIVIWGRSGQPQHF	few	TRBV19	NA	TRBJ1-5
TGTGCTAGCAGCTTAGCAACGGGGACTAATGAAAAACTGTTTTTT	CASSLATGTNEKLFF	NA	TRBV7-7	NA	TRBJ1-4
TGTGCCAGCAGCTCATTAATAAACCTGGACAGGGAGGGCCAGCCCCAGCATTTT	CASSSLINLDREGQPQHF	NA	TRBV5-8	TRBD1	TRBJ1-5
TGTGCCAGCAGCCAAGAACAGGGTAGAGAAAAACTGTTTTTT	CASSQEQGREKLFF	NA	TRBV4-2	NA	TRBJ1-4
TGTGCCAGCAGTTCTGGGCTGAGGAGCTCCTACGAGCAGTACTTC	CASSSGLRSSYEQYF	few	TRBV6-5	NA	TRBJ2-7
TGTGCCAGCAGGGAAGACAGGGGGCGGTTCGATGAGCAGTTCTTC	CASREDRGRFDEQFF	many	TRBV2	TRBD1	TRBJ2-1
TGCGCCAGCAGCTTGGACGGAGTACCTAACTATGGCTACACCTTC	CASSLDGVPNYGYTF	NA	TRBV5-1	NA	TRBJ1-2
TGTGCCAGCAGCTTAGATGGGGGTAGCTGGGGCGTTCAGTACTTC	CASSLDGGSWGVQYF	many	TRBV11-2	NA	TRBJ2-4
TGCAGCGTTGAGGGTCAGCCCCAGCATTTT	CSVEGQPQHF	many	TRBV29-1	NA	TRBJ1-5
TGTGCCAGCAGCTTAGGCCTAACCTTCCAAGAGACCCAGTACTTC	CASSLGLTFQETQYF	many	TRBV7-8	NA	TRBJ2-5
TGTGCCAGCAGCCGACGGGGGGGTTCAGGAGAGACCCAGTACTTC	CASSRRGGSGETQYF	many	TRBV7-3	TRBD2	TRBJ2-5
TGTGCCAGCAGCCAAGAGACCAGCGGCTCCTACAATGAGCAGTTCTTC	CASSQETSGSYNEQFF	many	TRBV3-1	NA	TRBJ2-1
TGTGCCAGTAGTATCCCCCTTGGGACAGGGCGGAATGAGCAGTTCTTC	CASSIPLGTGRNEQFF	few	TRBV19	TRBD1	TRBJ2-1
TGTGCCAGCAGTCCTCTCCCCCGAGAAGCGGGACCAGGGTACGAGCAGTACTTC	CASSPLPREAGPGYEQYF	NA	TRBV13	TRBD2	TRBJ2-7
TGTGCCAGCAGTTCACTAGCGGAGGGCTACGAGCAGTACTTC	CASSSLAEGYEQYF	many	TRBV28	TRBD2	TRBJ2-7
TGTGCCAGCAGCCCACGTCAGGTTGAGACCCAGTACTTC	CASSPRQVETQYF	many	TRBV3-1	NA	TRBJ2-5
TGTGCCAGCAGCTTAAGGGGGGGATGGGAGACCCAGTACTTC	CASSLRGGWETQYF	few	TRBV7-3	TRBD2	TRBJ2-5
TGTGCCAGCAGTTTAAGGTCTGACGGGGAGACCCAGTACTTC	CASSLRSDGETQYF	NA	TRBV28	NA	TRBJ2-5
TGCAGCGTTGAAGATCTTAGTGGGTTTAGCTCCTACAATGAGCAGTTCTTC	CSVEDLSGFSSYNEQFF	few	TRBV29-1	NA	TRBJ2-1
TGTGCCAGCAGTGGCAAGGGGGCGGGAGTCCCCGAAGAGACCCAGTACTTC	CASSGKGAGVPEETQYF	many	TRBV2	NA	TRBJ2-5
TGTGCCAGCAGCGCGTCAACAGGGTTCGGTCAGCCCCAGCATTTT	CASSASTGFGQPQHF	many	TRBV11-2	NA	TRBJ1-5
TGTGCCAGCAGCTTAGTTAAGGACGGATCCAGCTACGAGCAGTACTTC	CASSLVKDGSSYEQYF	many	TRBV5-6	NA	TRBJ2-7
TGTGCCAGCAGTCCGGAGAGGGTCACAGATACGCAGTATTTT	CASSPERVTDTQYF	many	TRBV2	NA	TRBJ2-3
TGTGCCAGCAGCTCAGCTACCGGGAATGAGCAGTTCTTC	CASSSATGNEQFF	few	TRBV5-4	NA	TRBJ2-1
TGTGCCAGCAGCCAAGATGGAGGCAGGGGTGCCGAGCAGTACTTC	CASSQDGGRGAEQYF	few	TRBV3-1	NA	TRBJ2-7
TGCGCCAGCAGCTTCCAAACCTCCGGGACAGGGGAGGAGACCCAGTACTTC	CASSFQTSGTGEETQYF	few	TRBV5-1	TRBD1	TRBJ2-5
TGCAGTGCTAGAGAGGGAGGGGGGAGCAATCAGCCCCAGCATTTT	CSAREGGGSNQPQHF	few	TRBV20-1	NA	TRBJ1-5
TGTGCCAGTAGTCACGGGACAGGGGGCGCGGAGCCCCAGCATTTT	CASSHGTGGAEPQHF	NA	TRBV19	TRBD1	TRBJ1-5
TGTGCCAGCAGTATGGGACAGGGGGCTTGGGAGCAGTACTTC	CASSMGQGAWEQYF	many	TRBV2	TRBD1	TRBJ2-7
TGTGCCAGCAGCCAAGATACGCGGGAGACCCACAATGAGCAGTTCTTC	CASSQDTRETHNEQFF	NA	TRBV4-2	TRBD2	TRBJ2-1
TGTGCCTGGAGAGGACGGATTATGAACACTGAAGCTTTCTTT	CAWRGRIMNTEAFF	few	TRBV30	NA	TRBJ1-1
TGTGCCAGTAGTAGCCTAGCAGGGAGGGAGACCCAGTACTTC	CASSSLAGRETQYF	NA	TRBV19	NA	TRBJ2-5
TGTGCCAGCAGCTTAGATACAGGGATCGATGGCTACACCTTC	CASSLDTGIDGYTF	NA	TRBV7-2	NA	TRBJ1-2
TGTGCCACCAGTGCTAGCGGGAGGCAAAACAATGAGCAGTTCTTC	CATSASGRQNNEQFF	NA	TRBV24-1	TRBD2	TRBJ2-1
TGTGCCAGCAGCTTAGCGATGGCACAGGGAGGGGAGACCCAGTACTTC	CASSLAMAQGGETQYF	many	TRBV7-8	NA	TRBJ2-5
TGCAGTGCTACCGAAGACGGCGAAAACATTCAGTACTTC	CSATEDGENIQYF	many	TRBV20-1	NA	TRBJ2-4
TGTGCCAGTAGTCCCGGATTAGGAGACATTCAGTACTTC	CASSPGLGDIQYF	once	TRBV7-3	NA	TRBJ2-4
TGTGCCATCAGTTCGAGTGATCAAGAGACCCAGTACTTC	CAISSSDQETQYF	NA	TRBV10-3	NA	TRBJ2-5